The 15 T cell receptor beta chains below all came from one sample that was sequenced in a study of T cell repertoires in cytomegalovirus infection. These receptors have no identified antigens. MiXCR was run by TCRdb on the reads, yielding one entry per CDR3 protein. The repertoire holds 200,000 to 250,000 distinct CDR3 sequences, with about 38% as singletons. This specimen was CD8+ T cells from cultured PBMCs, taken from culture after CMV antigen stimulation. The origin of the receptors is a human donor in good health (CMV status not recorded). Some clones in this sample may be carry-over from other donors' samples.

The table lists this clonotype with a few counts. This sequence joins TRBV27 and TRBJ1-1; D is uncertain. Per the germline V gene, CDR1 is MNHEY and CDR2 is SMNVEV (reference sequence). The CDR3 has 13 amino acids. Trimming removed 8 bases at V and 1 base at J, with 11 bases between. The CDR3 sequence: CASANGPNTEAFF. The DNA of the CDR3 is TGTGCCAGCGCCAATGGACCGAACACTGAAGCTTTCTTT.

This rearrangement joins TRBV5-1 to TRBJ2-7; TRBD2 matches 9 bases. Trimming cost V 3 bases and J 3 bases; bases outside gene matches: 4. The CDR3 is made up of 14 amino acids. Germline V gives CDR1 SGHRS, CDR2 YFSETQ. In nucleotides, the CDR3 is TGCGCCAGCAGCTCGAGACTAGCGGACTACGAGCAGTACTTC. Translated, it gives CASSSRLADYEQYF.

In this sample, this clonotype turned up a few times. The V and J genes are TRBV20-1 and TRBJ1-2; D unclear. CDR1 DFQATT and CDR2 SNEGSKA come from the germline V gene (reference sequence). The CDR3 covers 14 residues. V was cut by 4 bases and J by 4 bases, with 16 bases left in between. As DNA, the CDR3 is TGCAGTGCTATACCCCCCGACGGTCCCTATGGCTACACCTTC. Translation: CSAIPPDGPYGYTF.

This clonotype has only one observation. This sequence joins TRBV28 and TRBJ2-1, with no clear D. Germline V lookup: CDR1 MDHEN, CDR2 SYDVKM. V lost 5 bases and J lost 13, with 9 bases in between. The CDR3 runs 10 residues. CDR3 DNA sequence: TGTGCCAGCAGTACCTTAGGACAGTTCTTC. It is translated as CASSTLGQFF.

There are a few counts of this clonotype. J is TRBJ2-6 and V is TRBV27; D is uncertain. Germline V CDR1 and CDR2: MNHEY, SMNVEV (reference sequence). The CDR3 runs 15 residues. Trimming cost V 3 bases and J 0 bases, with 6 bases left between them. The CDR3 reads CASSLSRSGANVLTF. CDR3 bases: TGTGCCAGCAGTTTGAGTCGCTCTGGGGCCAACGTCCTGACTTTC.

The table lists this clonotype with a few counts. This chain links TRBV7-9 with TRBJ2-3; D is undetermined. V dropped 4 bases and J dropped 0 bases, with 17 bases sitting between them. CDR1 is SEHNR and CDR2 is FQNEAQ in the germline V gene (reference sequence). The CDR3 spans 17 residues. The CDR3 DNA is TGTGCCAGCAGCTACGTCGTATCGACATTTAGCACAGATACGCAGTATTTT. It translates to CASSYVVSTFSTDTQYF. Combining the CDR3 with reference TRBV7-9 and TRBJ2-3 gives the whole variable domain DTGVSQNPRHKITKRGQNVTFRCDPISEHNRLYWYRQTLGQGPEFLTYFQNEAQLEKSRLLSDRFSAERPKGSFSTLEIQRTEQGDSAMYLCASSYVVSTFSTDTQYFGPGTRLTVL.

Remarks on this clonotype: Relative to the germline gene, one junction end is altered; a read error may explain this. The rearrangement uses TRBV28 and TRBJ1-5; the D is unclear. This CDR3 contains 17 residues. Germline CDR1 is MDHEN and CDR2 is SYDVKM. CDR3: CASTPSSMAGVNQPQHF. As DNA, the CDR3 is TGCGCCAGCACCCCCTCCTCGATGGCGGGTGTCAATCAGCCCCAGCATTTT.

The chain uses TRBV7-9 and TRBJ2-7; a weak D match, TRBD1 (6 bases). Germline V lookup: CDR1 SEHNR, CDR2 FQNEAQ (reference sequence). The CDR3 runs to 15 residues. The V end was cut by 1 base, the J end by 2 bases, with 12 bases between. CDR3 loop: CASSLGAGATYEQYF. The CDR3 coding sequence is TGTGCCAGCAGCTTAGGGGCAGGGGCGACCTACGAGCAGTACTTC. Full variable domain (outside the CDR3, taken from reference TRBV7-9 and TRBJ2-7): DTGVSQNPRHKITKRGQNVTFRCDPISEHNRLYWYRQTLGQGPEFLTYFQNEAQLEKSRLLSDRFSAERPKGSFSTLEIQRTEQGDSAMYLCASSLGAGATYEQYFGPGTRLTVT.

This clonotype was counted a few times. This rearrangement joins TRBV12-5 to TRBJ1-2, with 7 positions matching TRBD1. CDR1 and CDR2 (germline): LGHNT, FRNRAP. With V trimmed by 5 bases and J by 7 bases, 4 bases remained unmatched. The CDR3 runs to 12 residues. The CDR3: CASGPWTGGYTF. CDR3 nucleotides: TGTGCTAGTGGTCCTTGGACAGGTGGCTACACCTTC. Combining the CDR3 with reference TRBV12-5 and TRBJ1-2 gives the whole variable domain DARVTQTPRHKVTEMGQEVTMRCQPILGHNTVFWYRQTMMQGLELLAYFRNRAPLDDSGMPKDRFSAEMPDATLATLKIQPSEPRDSAVYFCASGPWTGGYTFGSGTRLTVV.

This chain connects TRBV7-9 to TRBJ2-2, with D perhaps matching TRBD2 (6 bases). V lost 4 bases to trimming and J lost 7 bases, with 16 bases between them. The germline V gene has CDR1 SEHNR and CDR2 FQNEAQ (reference sequence). This CDR3 is built from 15 residues. CDR3 sequence reads: CASSSAGGPGGELFF. CDR3 DNA: TGTGCCAGCAGCTCAGCAGGAGGGCCGGGCGGGGAGCTGTTTTTT.

This clonotype was recorded a few times. This chain uses TRBV7-6 with TRBJ1-3; TRBD1 aligns across 9 bases. This CDR3 is 15 amino acids long. Per germline, CDR1 SGHVS and CDR2 FNYEAQ. Trimming at V came to 4 bases and at J to 4 bases, leaving 5 bases not matched to a gene. CDR3 sequence: CASSSGQGLGNTIYF. The CDR3 nucleotides read TGTGCCAGCAGCTCTGGACAGGGGTTGGGAAACACCATATATTTT.

The chain combines TRBV12-3 or TRBV12-4 with TRBJ1-5; D not resolved. There are 14 residues in the CDR3. Trimming took 6 bases from V and 0 from J, leaving 9 bases between them. The DNA for the CDR3 is TGTGCCAGCAGGGACGGCAATAGCAATCAGCCCCAGCATTTT. Translating it yields CASRDGNSNQPQHF.

The V and J genes are TRBV11-2 and TRBJ2-5; TRBD1 agrees at 7 bases. Germline CDR1 is SGHAT and CDR2 is FQNNGV. This CDR3 is 18 amino acids long. Trimming at V came to 1 base and at J to 5 bases, leaving 16 bases not matched to a gene. CDR3 residues: CASSLAGRGQPSRETQYF. The DNA of the CDR3 is TGTGCCAGCAGCTTAGCCGGTAGGGGGCAGCCTTCCCGGGAGACCCAGTACTTC.

For this clonotype: One end of the junction varies from germline; a read error may be responsible. V and J are TRBV4-1 and TRBJ2-3, with 9 positions matching TRBD1. CDR3 size: 16 residues. Germline V gives CDR1 MGHRA, CDR2 YSYEKL. The CDR3 nucleotides are TGTGCCAGCAGCCAAATGGACAGGGGCGGGGTAGATACGCAGTATTTT. Translating it yields CASSQMDRGGVDTQYF.

This sequence joins TRBV27 and TRBJ2-1; 13 nucleotides align to TRBD2. This CDR3 comprises 15 residues. The trim removed 5 bases at V and 7 bases at J, leaving 5 bases unmatched. Germline-derived CDR1 and CDR2 are MNHEY and SMNVEV (reference sequence). CDR3 nucleotides: TGTGCCAGCAGTCGGACTAGCGGGAGCCATAATGAGCAGTTCTTC. Translation: CASSRTSGSHNEQFF.